The source of this TCR beta chain is a study of yellow fever vaccine responses in identical twins. Study-level points and caveats: As reported, the vaccine T cell response of twins seemed partly convergent and partly personalized.

Germline lookup yields CDR1 ENHRY and CDR2 SYGVKD. The CDR3 runs 14 residues. The V end was cut by 10 bases, the J end by 2 bases, with 17 bases between. TCRdb analysed the RT-PCR reads with MiXCR anew, one entry per CDR3 protein. The repertoire includes about 20,000 distinct CDR3 sequences, approximately 79% of them detected once, and about 2.4% sits in the top ten. Regarding this clonotype: The antigen is unknown.

The sequencing here drew on T cells from blood (PBMCs), unsorted or a sorted subset (not recorded which), taken before or after yellow fever vaccination (not recorded which). V usage is TRBV10-3 and J usage is TRBJ1-1; D gene uncertain. The clonotype originates from a woman aged 18-29 years who received the yellow fever vaccine. The CDR3 nucleotides are TGTGCCACCTCAACTTTCGCCGCCAACACTGAAGCTTTCTTT. It codes for CATSTFAANTEAFF.